The 23 T cell receptor beta chains reported below all come from one sample, sequenced in a study of molecular identifiers for immune sequencing clone quantification. TCRdb re-derived calls from the PCR reads in MiXCR, one entry per CDR3 protein. The data contain about 500,000 distinct CDR3 sequences, roughly a fifth of them seen just once; the ten biggest clones take up 0.7% to 1%. Specimen: naive CD8+ T cells from blood, with Jurkat cell RNA spiked in. Subset denoted: FACS-sorted CD8+CD4-CCR7+CD45RA+ naive T cells. Receptors originate from a human donor in good health. Some libraries in this study had Jurkat cell RNA spiked in.

This clonotype was found many times. The rearrangement uses TRBV9 and TRBJ2-2; D remains ambiguous. V was shortened by 1 base and J by 4 bases, with 2 bases between the two germline ends. The V gene's germline CDR1 is SGDLS and CDR2 YYNGEE. This CDR3 has 12 amino acids. The DNA of the CDR3 is TGTGCCAGCAGCGTAAGCACCGGGGAGCTGTTTTTT. This sequence encodes CASSVSTGELFF.

This clonotype has ten or more counts. The CDR3 DNA follows: TGTGCCAGCAGCTTGTGGGGGCTGAACACTGAAGCTTTCTTT. It specifies CASSLWGLNTEAFF. The chain couples TRBV5-6 to TRBJ1-1; maybe TRBD1 (6 bases). The CDR3 has 14 amino acids. Germline V CDR1 and CDR2: SGHDT, YYEEEE. Trimming pared 1 base from V and 0 bases from J, leaving 7 bases between.

CDR3: CASSSGGALYTGELFF. For the CDR3, the DNA is TGTGCCAGCAGTAGCGGGGGGGCCTTATATACCGGGGAGCTGTTTTTT. The V gene is TRBV2, the J gene TRBJ2-2, with 10 bases fitting TRBD2. Trimming took 5 bases from V and 5 from J; bases not matched to a gene: 8. The CDR3 has 16 residues. Per germline, CDR1 SNHLY and CDR2 FYNNEI. The full variable domain, rest sourced from reference TRBV2 and TRBJ2-2, is EPEVTQTPSHQVTQMGQEVILRCVPISNHLYFYWYRQILGQKVEFLVSFYNNEISEKSEIFDDQFSVERPDGSNFTLKIRSTKLEDSAMYFCASSSGGALYTGELFFGEGSRLTVL.

This clonotype turned up a few times. The rearrangement links TRBV4-2 to TRBJ2-7; 11 bases agree with TRBD2. V gave up 3 bases and J gave up 2 bases; unmatched junction bases: 3. Germline V gives CDR1 LGHNA, CDR2 YNFKEQ. CDR3 size: 15 residues. CDR3 sequence: CASSQTSGETYEQYF. The CDR3 nucleotides are TGTGCCAGCAGCCAGACTAGCGGGGAAACCTACGAGCAGTACTTC.

The V call is TRBV4-1, the J call TRBJ1-2, with 7 bases fitting TRBD1. The junction had 11 bases not matched to a gene; V was cut back by 3 bases and J by 4 bases. From germline, CDR1 is MGHRA and CDR2 YSYEKL. The CDR3 contains 16 residues. The CDR3 DNA reads TGCGCCAGCAGCCAGGGGACCGGGACAGTACTCTATGGCTACACCTTC. This sequence encodes CASSQGTGTVLYGYTF.

The table lists this clonotype with a few counts. The junction differs from germline at one of its ends, possibly a read error. The chain carries TRBV13 and TRBJ2-7; 15 positions agree with TRBD2. CDR3 length: 15 residues. CDR1 and CDR2 (germline): PRHDT, FYEKMQ (reference sequence). The DNA of the CDR3 is TGTGCCATCAGCTTAGGGACTAGCGGGGGGATCGAGCAGTACTTC. This encodes CAISLGTSGGIEQYF.

Notes on this clonotype: A read error may produce the germline difference seen at one junction end. This rearrangement joins TRBV13 to TRBJ2-5, with D unresolved. The CDR3 has 12 amino acids. Germline values: CDR1 PRHDT, CDR2 FYEKMQ (reference sequence). Here the CDR3 reads CASSLTQETLYF. In nucleotides, the CDR3 is TGTGCCAGCAGCTTAACCCAAGAGACCCTGTACTTC. Based on the CDR3 plus reference TRBV13 and TRBJ2-5, the full variable domain is AAGVIQSPRHLIKEKRETATLKCYPIPRHDTVYWYQQGPGQDPQFLISFYEKMQSDKGSIPDRFSAQQFSDYHSELNMSSLELGDSALYFCASSLTQETLYFGPGTRLLVL.

The rearrangement joins TRBV30 to TRBJ2-2; D ambiguous. Germline-derived CDR1 and CDR2 are GTSNPN and SVGIG (reference sequence). The CDR3 runs 12 residues. V lost 8 bases and J 3 bases, leaving 10 bases between the germline ends. This CDR3 is CAIEWDTGELFF. The CDR3 DNA follows: TGTGCCATCGAGTGGGACACCGGGGAGCTGTTTTTT.

The chain uses TRBV4-1 and TRBJ1-1; 7 nucleotides align to TRBD1. Germline V lookup: CDR1 MGHRA, CDR2 YSYEKL. V dropped 1 base and J dropped 3; count of bases not matched to a gene: 11. The length of the CDR3 is 17 residues. CDR3 sequence: CASSQVGEGALDTEAFF. The CDR3 DNA reads as TGCGCCAGCAGCCAAGTCGGGGAGGGGGCCCTGGACACTGAAGCTTTCTTT.

In this sample, this clonotype turned up a few times. The rearrangement uses TRBV4-1 and TRBJ2-5; 8 bases agree with TRBD2. Germline CDR1 reads MGHRA; CDR2 reads YSYEKL. V trimming: 3 bases; J trimming: 5 bases; junction bases outside the gene matches: 11. The CDR3 length is 16 residues. The CDR3 is CASSHELAVQAETQYF. The CDR3 nucleotides are TGCGCCAGCAGCCACGAACTAGCGGTCCAAGCCGAGACCCAGTACTTC.

Worth noting for this clonotype: Given a much more abundant clone one base away, this may be a read error. Because it lacks the conserved phenylalanine or tryptophan at the end, this CDR3 is likely a read error. The chain couples TRBV6-1 to TRBJ2-1; TRBD2 matches at 12 bases. Trimming at V came to 8 bases and at J to 2 bases, leaving 13 bases not matched to a gene. The CDR3 spans 18 residues. Germline values: CDR1 MNHNS, CDR2 SASEGT. The CDR3 here is CASVPSGGAYRAYNEQFL. In DNA form, the CDR3 reads TGTGCCAGCGTCCCTAGCGGGGGGGCCTACCGGGCCTACAATGAGCAGTTCCTC.

The sample holds a few counts of this clonotype. The chain recombines TRBV11-2 with TRBJ2-7, with a weak D call TRBD2 (6 bases). Trimming shortened V by 0 bases and J by 4 bases, and 10 bases separated the two germline ends. Germline CDR1 SGHAT, CDR2 FQNNGV. This CDR3 spans 14 amino acids. The CDR3 here is CASSLEAGRYEQYF. In nucleotides, the CDR3 is TGTGCCAGCAGCTTAGAGGCGGGACGGTACGAGCAGTACTTC.

The J gene is TRBJ2-1, the V gene TRBV24-1; 9 bases are a match to TRBD1. CDR1 is KGHDR, CDR2 SFDVKD, per germline. This CDR3 has 13 residues. The V gene end was trimmed by 7 bases and the J gene end by 5 bases; junction bases not matched to a gene: 2. The CDR3 DNA follows: TGTGCCACCAGGCGGACAGGGGACAATGAGCAGTTCTTC. Protein: CATRRTGDNEQFF.

This clonotype has just a few counts. The chain joins TRBV6-5 to TRBJ1-4, with D possibly TRBD1 on 5 matching bases. With 2 bases removed from V and 6 bases from J, the gap between germline ends came to 10 bases. CDR1 MNHEY and CDR2 SVGAGI come from the germline V gene. This CDR3 region has 14 residues. This CDR3 is CASSYVRGDEKLFF. The CDR3 bases are TGTGCCAGCAGTTACGTTAGAGGGGATGAAAAACTGTTTTTT.

The rearrangement joins TRBV4-3 to TRBJ2-1; 14 nucleotides match TRBD2. CDR1 is LGHNA and CDR2 is YSLEER in the germline V gene. With 2 bases clipped from V and 10 bases from J, the junction kept 16 bases outside the gene matches. The CDR3 covers 19 residues. For the CDR3, the DNA is TGCGCCAGCAGCCAATGGATGGGAATGACTAGCGGGAGGGCCGGCGAGCAGTTCTTC. Its translation: CASSQWMGMTSGRAGEQFF.

This clonotype has at least ten counts. The V gene is TRBV7-2, the J gene TRBJ2-3; TRBD2 matches at 7 bases. There are 16 residues in the CDR3. CDR1 is SGHTA, CDR2 FQGNSA, per germline. V dropped 2 bases and J dropped 0; count of bases not matched to a gene: 5. CDR3 in amino acids: CASSLYISGSTDTQYF. The CDR3 DNA reads as TGTGCCAGCAGCTTATATATTAGCGGGAGCACAGATACGCAGTATTTT.

This clonotype was observed a handful of times. This could be a read error, since a much larger clone is one nucleotide away. The chain carries TRBV28 and TRBJ1-1; D is undetermined. The germline gives CDR1 MDHEN, CDR2 SYDVKM. The CDR3 length is 17 residues. V shed 3 bases and J shed 4 bases, with 21 bases lying between them. The chain's CDR3 is CASSFPYSGVGGTEAFF. The CDR3 DNA sequence: TGTGCCAGCAGTTTTCCCTACAGCGGGGTCGGTGGCACTGAAGCTTTCTTT.

This clonotype was seen a few times. V is TRBV20-1 and J is TRBJ2-2, with TRBD1 identical over 8 bases. The CDR3 length is 14 residues. The J segment lost 0 bases and the V segment lost 7 bases, leaving 4 bases of the junction unmatched. From germline, CDR1 is DFQATT and CDR2 SNEGSKA (reference sequence). The CDR3, as DNA: TGCAGTGTTCCGGACAGGGCGAACACCGGGGAGCTGTTTTTT. As protein: CSVPDRANTGELFF.

In this sample, this clonotype turned up many times. The V call is TRBV28, the J call TRBJ2-7; D is possibly TRBD1 (5 bases). CDR1 MDHEN and CDR2 SYDVKM come from the germline V gene. Trimming pared 5 bases from V and 3 bases from J, leaving 14 bases between. The CDR3 has 14 residues. For the CDR3, the DNA is TGTGCCAGCAGTCTTAGGGGCCAGATCTACGAGCAGTACTTC. Translating gives CASSLRGQIYEQYF.

V and J are TRBV19 and TRBJ1-3; possibly TRBD1 for D (5 bases). Germline V gene data show CDR1 as LNHDA and CDR2 as SQIVND (reference sequence). The CDR3 has 14 residues. Trimming removed 10 bases at V and 0 bases at J, with 13 bases between. The CDR3 nucleotides read TGTGCCACAGGGACGCCCCTCTCTGGAAACACCATATATTTT. It translates to CATGTPLSGNTIYF.

This clonotype has a count of ten or more. The chain is built from TRBV6-2 or TRBV6-3 and TRBJ2-3; maybe TRBD2 (6 bases). With 6 bases removed from V and 2 bases from J, the gap between germline ends came to 12 bases. The CDR3 has 14 amino acids. Germline V gene sequence: CDR1 MNHEY, CDR2 SVGEGT. CDR3 residues: CASSRLEPTDTQYF. The CDR3 DNA reads TGTGCCAGCAGCAGACTAGAACCCACAGATACGCAGTATTTT.

This clonotype was counted a few times. V gene TRBV7-9 combines with J gene TRBJ2-3; D call uncertain. The germline gives CDR1 SEHNR, CDR2 FQNEAQ (reference sequence). Trimming took off 4 bases at V and 2 bases at J, with 16 bases between the two ends. The CDR3 loop spans 16 amino acids. CDR3: CASSSSTYEYTDTQYF. CDR3 DNA sequence: TGTGCCAGCAGCTCTTCCACCTACGAATACACAGATACGCAGTATTTT.

This clonotype was seen ten or more times. The chain has TRBV2 and TRBJ2-3; 11 bases align to TRBD2. The CDR3 covers 20 residues. Germline CDR1 and CDR2: SNHLY and FYNNEI. Trimming at V came to 2 bases and at J to 2 bases, leaving 15 bases not matched to a gene. DNA of the CDR3: TGTGCCAGCAGTGAACCCAGCAGGAAACTAGCGGGGGAACACACAGATACGCAGTATTTT. It specifies CASSEPSRKLAGEHTDTQYF.